This T cell receptor beta chain derives from a study of kidney transplant recipient with SARS-CoV-2 infection. CDR3 length: 16 residues. The germline gives CDR1 MNHNS, CDR2 SASEGT. V shed 1 base, J shed 1 base, and the junction held 5 bases outside the gene matches. In TCRdb, the reads were re-called with MiXCR into one record per CDR3 protein. The data hold 250,000 or so distinct CDR3 sequences, with less than 35% observed a single time. Note on this clonotype: This may be a read error: a much more frequent sequence differs by one nucleotide.

This sample comprised a blood sample, obtained at baseline and between days 110 and 120 from a kidney transplant recipient. The rearrangement uses TRBV6-1 and TRBJ1-2; TRBD1 matches at 8 bases. The source is a male patient in his thirties who had COVID-19 and was a kidney transplant recipient. Some T cells may trace back to the graft donor. CDR3 nucleotide sequence: TGTGCCAGCAGTGAAGGGCAGGGGGCCGGTAACTATGGCTACACCTTC. This encodes CASSEGQGAGNYGYTF.